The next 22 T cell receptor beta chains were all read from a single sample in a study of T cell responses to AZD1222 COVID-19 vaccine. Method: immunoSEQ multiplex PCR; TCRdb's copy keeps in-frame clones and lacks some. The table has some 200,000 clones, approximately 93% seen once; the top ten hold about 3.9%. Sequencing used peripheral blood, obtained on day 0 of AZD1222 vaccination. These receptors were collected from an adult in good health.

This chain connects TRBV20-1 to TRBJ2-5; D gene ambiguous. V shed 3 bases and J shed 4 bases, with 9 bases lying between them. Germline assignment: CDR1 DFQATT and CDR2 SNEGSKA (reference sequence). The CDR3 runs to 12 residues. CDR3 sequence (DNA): TGCAGTGCTAGTGTAAGATTAGAGACCCAGTACTTC. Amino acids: CSASVRLETQYF.

The chain's CDR3 is CASSPGGVREGSPLHF. DNA for the CDR3: TGTGCCAGCAGCCCAGGGGGGGTCAGGGAAGGTTCACCCCTCCACTTT. The chain uses TRBV7-6 and TRBJ1-6, with 7 bases that match TRBD1. The CDR3 runs to 16 residues. Germline assignment: CDR1 SGHVS and CDR2 FNYEAQ. Unmatched junction bases numbered 13, after V lost 5 bases and J lost 9 bases.

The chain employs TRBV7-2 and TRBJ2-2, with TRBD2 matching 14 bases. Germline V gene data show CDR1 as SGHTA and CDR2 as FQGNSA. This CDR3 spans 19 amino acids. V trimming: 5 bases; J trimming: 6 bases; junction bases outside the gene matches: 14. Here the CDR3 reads CASSTAGTSGSDLPGELFF. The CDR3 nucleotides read TGTGCCAGCAGCACCGCCGGGACTAGCGGGAGTGACTTGCCCGGGGAGCTGTTTTTT.

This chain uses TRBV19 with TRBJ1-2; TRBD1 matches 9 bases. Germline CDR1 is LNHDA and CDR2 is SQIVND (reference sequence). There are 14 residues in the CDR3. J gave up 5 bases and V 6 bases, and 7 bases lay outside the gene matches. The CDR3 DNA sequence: TGTGCCAGTAGCCGGACAGGGGTTGGTTATGGCTACACCTTC. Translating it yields CASSRTGVGYGYTF.

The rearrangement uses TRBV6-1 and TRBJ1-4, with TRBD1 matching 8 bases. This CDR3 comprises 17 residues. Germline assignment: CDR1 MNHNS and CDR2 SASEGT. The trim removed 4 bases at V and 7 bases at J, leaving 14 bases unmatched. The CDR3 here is CASSGRQGLGLGEKLFF. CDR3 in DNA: TGTGCCAGCAGTGGGAGACAGGGGTTAGGATTGGGTGAAAAACTGTTTTTT.

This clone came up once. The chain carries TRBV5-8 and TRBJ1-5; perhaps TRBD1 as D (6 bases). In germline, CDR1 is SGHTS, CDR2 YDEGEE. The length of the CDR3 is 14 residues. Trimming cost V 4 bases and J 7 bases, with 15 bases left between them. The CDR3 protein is CASSKQQGEQPQHF. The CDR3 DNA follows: TGTGCCAGCAGCAAGCAACAGGGTGAGCAGCCCCAGCATTTT.

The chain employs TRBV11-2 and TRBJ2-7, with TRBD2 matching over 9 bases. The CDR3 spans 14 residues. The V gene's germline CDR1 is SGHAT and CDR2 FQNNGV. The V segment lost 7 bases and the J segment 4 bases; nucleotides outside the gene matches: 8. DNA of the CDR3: TGTGCCAGCAAGCGGGGGGCTAAGGCATACGAGCAGTACTTC. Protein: CASKRGAKAYEQYF.

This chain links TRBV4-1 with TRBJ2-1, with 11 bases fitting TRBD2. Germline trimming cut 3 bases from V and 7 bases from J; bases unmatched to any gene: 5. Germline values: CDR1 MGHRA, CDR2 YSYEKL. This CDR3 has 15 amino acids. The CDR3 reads CASSQASGRMNEQFF. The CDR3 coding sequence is TGCGCCAGCAGCCAGGCTAGCGGGAGGATGAATGAGCAGTTCTTC.

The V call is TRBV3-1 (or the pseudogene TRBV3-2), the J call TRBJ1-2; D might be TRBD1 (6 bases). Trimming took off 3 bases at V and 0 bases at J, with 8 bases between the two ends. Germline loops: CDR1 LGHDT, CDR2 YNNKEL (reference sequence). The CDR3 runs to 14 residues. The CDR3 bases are TGTGCCAGCAGCCACGGACAGTCTAACTATGGCTACACCTTC. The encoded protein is CASSHGQSNYGYTF.

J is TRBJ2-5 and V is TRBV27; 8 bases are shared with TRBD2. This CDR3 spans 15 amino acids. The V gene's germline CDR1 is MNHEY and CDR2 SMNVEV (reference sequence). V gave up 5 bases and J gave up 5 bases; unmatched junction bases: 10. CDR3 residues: CASSAGLAYWETQYF. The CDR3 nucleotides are TGTGCCAGCAGTGCCGGACTAGCATACTGGGAGACCCAGTACTTC.

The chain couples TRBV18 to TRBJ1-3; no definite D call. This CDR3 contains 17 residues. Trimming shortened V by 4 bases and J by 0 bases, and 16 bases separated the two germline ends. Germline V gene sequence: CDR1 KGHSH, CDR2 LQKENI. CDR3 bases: TGTGCCAGCTCACGTGCCAACCCCCAATCCTCTGGAAACACCATATATTTT. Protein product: CASSRANPQSSGNTIYF.

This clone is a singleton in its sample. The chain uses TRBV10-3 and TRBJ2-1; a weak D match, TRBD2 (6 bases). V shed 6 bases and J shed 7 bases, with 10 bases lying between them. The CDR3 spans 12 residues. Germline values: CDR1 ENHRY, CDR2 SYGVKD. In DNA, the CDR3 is TGTGCCATCAGGGGAGGTCTTAATGAGCAGTTCTTC. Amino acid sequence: CAIRGGLNEQFF.

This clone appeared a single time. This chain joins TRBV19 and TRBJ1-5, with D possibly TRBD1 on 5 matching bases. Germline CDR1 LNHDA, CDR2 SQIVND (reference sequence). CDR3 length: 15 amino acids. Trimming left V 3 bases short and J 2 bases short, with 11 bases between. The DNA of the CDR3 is TGTGCCAGTAGTATTTTTAGGGACGGCAATCAGCCCCAGCATTTT. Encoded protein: CASSIFRDGNQPQHF.

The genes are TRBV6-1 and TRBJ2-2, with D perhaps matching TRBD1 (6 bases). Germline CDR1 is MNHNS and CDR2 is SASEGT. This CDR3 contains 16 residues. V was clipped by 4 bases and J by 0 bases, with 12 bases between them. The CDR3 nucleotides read TGTGCCAGCAGTGTGACCGGGACAACGAACACCGGGGAGCTGTTTTTT. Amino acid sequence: CASSVTGTTNTGELFF.

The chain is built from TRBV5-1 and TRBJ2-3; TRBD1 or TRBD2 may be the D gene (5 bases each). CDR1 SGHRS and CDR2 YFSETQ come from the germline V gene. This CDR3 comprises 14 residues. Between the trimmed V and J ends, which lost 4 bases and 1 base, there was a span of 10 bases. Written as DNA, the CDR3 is TGCGCCAGCAGCCAGGGACGCGGCACAGATACGCAGTATTTT. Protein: CASSQGRGTDTQYF.

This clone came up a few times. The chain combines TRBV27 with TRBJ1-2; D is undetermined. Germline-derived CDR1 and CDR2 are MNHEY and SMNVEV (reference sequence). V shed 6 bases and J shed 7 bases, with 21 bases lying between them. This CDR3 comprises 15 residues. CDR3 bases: TGTGCCAGCAGCTTTCAGCCGATTGAATCCAGTGGCTACACCTTC. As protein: CASSFQPIESSGYTF.

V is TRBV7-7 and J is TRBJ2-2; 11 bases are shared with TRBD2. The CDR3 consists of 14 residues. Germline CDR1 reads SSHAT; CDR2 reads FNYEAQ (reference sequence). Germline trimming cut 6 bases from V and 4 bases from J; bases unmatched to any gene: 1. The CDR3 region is CASSLAGGTGELFF. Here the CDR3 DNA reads TGTGCCAGCAGTCTAGCGGGAGGCACCGGGGAGCTGTTTTTT.

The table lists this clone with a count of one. The CDR3 loop is CASSLAGQGGEKLFF. CDR3 DNA: TGTGCCAGCAGCTTAGCCGGACAGGGGGGTGAAAAACTGTTTTTT. V gene TRBV7-8 combines with J gene TRBJ1-4; TRBD1 matches at 10 bases. V lost 0 bases, J lost 7 bases, and 2 bases stayed unmatched. The V gene's germline CDR1 is SGHVS and CDR2 FQNEAQ. This CDR3 has 15 amino acids.

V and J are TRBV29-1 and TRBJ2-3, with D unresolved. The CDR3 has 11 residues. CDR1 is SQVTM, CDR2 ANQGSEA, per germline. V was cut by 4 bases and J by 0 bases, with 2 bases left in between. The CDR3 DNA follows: TGCAGCGTTGGCAGCACAGATACGCAGTATTTT. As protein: CSVGSTDTQYF.

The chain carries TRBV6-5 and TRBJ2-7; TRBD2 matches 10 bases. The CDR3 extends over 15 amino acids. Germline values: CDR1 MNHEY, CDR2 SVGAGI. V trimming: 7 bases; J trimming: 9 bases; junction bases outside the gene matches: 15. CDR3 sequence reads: CASKAVTSGVIGQYF. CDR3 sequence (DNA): TGTGCCAGCAAGGCTGTAACTAGCGGGGTAATAGGGCAGTACTTC.

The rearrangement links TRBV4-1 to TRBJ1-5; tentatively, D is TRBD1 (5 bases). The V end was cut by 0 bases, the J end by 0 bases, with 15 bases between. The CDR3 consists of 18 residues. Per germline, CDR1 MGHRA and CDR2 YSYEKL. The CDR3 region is CASSQESWGGISNQPQHF. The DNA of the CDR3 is TGCGCCAGCAGCCAAGAATCGTGGGGGGGGATTAGCAATCAGCCCCAGCATTTT.

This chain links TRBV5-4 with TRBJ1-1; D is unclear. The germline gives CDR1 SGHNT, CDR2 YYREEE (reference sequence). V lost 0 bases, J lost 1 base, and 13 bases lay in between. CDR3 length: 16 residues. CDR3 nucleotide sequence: TGTGCCAGCAGCTTGGCCGGGGTAATAGGGAACACTGAAGCTTTCTTT. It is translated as CASSLAGVIGNTEAFF.